Listed below are T cell receptor beta chains from one sample, sequenced in a study of T-cell memory formation after mild COVID-19. One entry per CDR3 protein results from TCRdb running MiXCR on the 5' RACE reads. The profile shows around 50,000 distinct CDR3 sequences, roughly 27% of them singletons. Sequencing used PBMCs or a T cell subset sorted from them (not recorded which). Receptors were obtained from a man between 18 and 29 years old who had mild COVID-19 (a few samples of this study predate the infection). Cell type and time point are not known. The CDR3 runs from the conserved cysteine through the conserved F or W. D genes are given only for firm matches. Clone size appears in some rows only: once, few, many, or a class for an expanded clone.

DNA: TGTGCCAGCAGCGGGGCAGCCGGATCATCCGGGGAGCTGTTTTTT
CDR3: CASSGAAGSSGELFF
D: NA
size: NA
V: TRBV7-2
length: 15
J: TRBJ2-2

DNA: TGTGCCAGCAGCTTGGGGGCCCCCACTGAAGCTTTCTTT
CDR3: CASSLGAPTEAFF
D: NA
size: NA
V: TRBV5-6
length: 13
J: TRBJ1-1

DNA: TGTGCCAGCACAAGCCTAAACACCGGGGAGCTGTTTTTT
CDR3: CASTSLNTGELFF
D: NA
size: medium-sized
V: TRBV2
length: 13
J: TRBJ2-2

DNA: TGTGCCAGCAGTTACTCGGGGACCGAGCAGTTCTTC
CDR3: CASSYSGTEQFF
D: NA
size: NA
V: TRBV6-6
length: 12
J: TRBJ2-1

DNA: TGTGCCAGCAGTTCGACAGCGAACTATGGCTACACCTTC
CDR3: CASSSTANYGYTF
D: NA
size: NA
V: TRBV12-3/TRBV12-4
length: 13
J: TRBJ1-2

DNA: TGTGCCAGCAGTTCGTCGGACGTAGGGCAGTTCTTC
CDR3: CASSSSDVGQFF
D: NA
size: NA
V: TRBV2
length: 12
J: TRBJ2-1

DNA: TGTGCCAGCAGTTACTCACGGGGTACTGAAGCTTTCTTT
CDR3: CASSYSRGTEAFF
D: NA
size: few
V: TRBV6-5
length: 13
J: TRBJ1-1

DNA: TGTGCCAGCAGTCCCTTCGGGGGGGCTAACAATGAGCAGTTCTTC
CDR3: CASSPFGGANNEQFF
D: TRBD2
size: NA
V: TRBV6-4
length: 15
J: TRBJ2-1

DNA: TGTGCCAGCACCTATTACAGGGCGGGATATGGCTACACCTTC
CDR3: CASTYYRAGYGYTF
D: NA
size: NA
V: TRBV7-2
length: 14
J: TRBJ1-2

DNA: TGCAGTGCTAGGGTTCGCGACACTGAAGCTTTCTTT
CDR3: CSARVRDTEAFF
D: NA
size: large
V: TRBV20-1
length: 12
J: TRBJ1-1

DNA: TGCGCCAGCAGCCCGGGGGGGGCCCTCGACTACGAGCAGTACTTC
CDR3: CASSPGGALDYEQYF
D: TRBD2
size: few
V: TRBV5-1
length: 15
J: TRBJ2-7

DNA: TGCGCCAGCAGCTTGGTTTCAGGGGACACCGGGGAGCTGTTTTTT
CDR3: CASSLVSGDTGELFF
D: NA
size: many
V: TRBV5-1
length: 15
J: TRBJ2-2

DNA: TGTGCCAGCAGGCCCGGGGGGGGCCATGGCTACACCTTC
CDR3: CASRPGGGHGYTF
D: NA
size: once
V: TRBV7-2
length: 13
J: TRBJ1-2

DNA: TGTGCCATCAGTGAGTCGTTGGAGACAGGGAACAATGAGCAGTTCTTC
CDR3: CAISESLETGNNEQFF
D: TRBD1
size: NA
V: TRBV10-3
length: 16
J: TRBJ2-1

DNA: TGTGCCAGCAGAGGAAGGGAGCTGTTTTTT
CDR3: CASRGRELFF
D: NA
size: few
V: TRBV27
length: 10
J: TRBJ2-2

DNA: TGTGCCAGCAGCATAGGACAGGTTCTCACCGGGGAGCTGTTTTTT
CDR3: CASSIGQVLTGELFF
D: TRBD1
size: NA
V: TRBV7-9
length: 15
J: TRBJ2-2

DNA: TGTGCCAGCAGCTTGTACAGCCGCAATCAGCCCCAGCATTTT
CDR3: CASSLYSRNQPQHF
D: NA
size: few
V: TRBV5-5
length: 14
J: TRBJ1-5

DNA: TGTGCCAGCAGACATGACCATTCCGAAGAGACCCAGTACTTC
CDR3: CASRHDHSEETQYF
D: NA
size: NA
V: TRBV12-3/TRBV12-4
length: 14
J: TRBJ2-5

DNA: TGCGCCAGCAGCCAAGATCTTGATACGCAGTATTTT
CDR3: CASSQDLDTQYF
D: NA
size: few
V: TRBV4-3
length: 12
J: TRBJ2-3

DNA: TGCGCCAGCAGCCCGTTTTCTAGCGGGGCCGACGGGCTTCCCAAAAACATTCAGTACTTC
CDR3: CASSPFSSGADGLPKNIQYF
D: TRBD2
size: few
V: TRBV5-1
length: 20
J: TRBJ2-4

DNA: TGCGCCAGCAGCGCCTGGGGGGGGCAGGGAACCAGCTACTCCTACGAGCAGTACTTC
CDR3: CASSAWGGQGTSYSYEQYF
D: NA
size: few
V: TRBV5-1
length: 19
J: TRBJ2-7

DNA: TGTGCCAGCAGCAAAAAAGGATTGACTAATGAAAAACTGTTTTTT
CDR3: CASSKKGLTNEKLFF
D: NA
size: NA
V: TRBV21-1
length: 15
J: TRBJ1-4

DNA: TGTGCCAGCAGCTTAGGGCCCGGGACTTCTCCAGGAACTGAAGCTTTCTTT
CDR3: CASSLGPGTSPGTEAFF
D: NA
size: few
V: TRBV7-2
length: 17
J: TRBJ1-1

DNA: TGTGCCAGCAGCACATCTAGCGGGGGCTACGAGCAGTACTTC
CDR3: CASSTSSGGYEQYF
D: TRBD2
size: NA
V: TRBV6-2/TRBV6-3
length: 14
J: TRBJ2-7

DNA: TGTGCCAGCAGCTCAGAGGGTAGAACCGTAGGGGAGACCCAGTACTTC
CDR3: CASSSEGRTVGETQYF
D: NA
size: NA
V: TRBV7-9
length: 16
J: TRBJ2-5

DNA: TGCGCCAGCAGCCAAGATCTAGGAAGTATGAACACTGAAGCTTTCTTT
CDR3: CASSQDLGSMNTEAFF
D: NA
size: NA
V: TRBV4-3
length: 16
J: TRBJ1-1

DNA: TGCGCCAGCAGCCAGGACGGGGGACACTATGGCTACACCTTC
CDR3: CASSQDGGHYGYTF
D: NA
size: many
V: TRBV4-1
length: 14
J: TRBJ1-2

DNA: TGTGCCAGCTCGGGCGAGCGGGGGGGCACAGATACGCAGTATTTT
CDR3: CASSGERGGTDTQYF
D: TRBD2
size: many
V: TRBV7-9
length: 15
J: TRBJ2-3

DNA: TGTGCCACCAGCAGAGGGCAGGGGCCCTCCACCATCCAGTACTTC
CDR3: CATSRGQGPSTIQYF
D: NA
size: NA
V: TRBV15
length: 15
J: TRBJ2-5

DNA: TGTGCCAGCAGTTTACAAGCGCGGGGCCCGGAGGGCTACACCTTC
CDR3: CASSLQARGPEGYTF
D: NA
size: many
V: TRBV27
length: 15
J: TRBJ1-2

DNA: TGCAGCGTTGAACCGGGACTAAGGTACCAAGAGACCCAGTACTTC
CDR3: CSVEPGLRYQETQYF
D: TRBD2
size: NA
V: TRBV29-1
length: 15
J: TRBJ2-5

DNA: TGTGCCAGCAGCTTAGGGACTAGCGGGCGCTACACAGATACGCAGTATTTT
CDR3: CASSLGTSGRYTDTQYF
D: TRBD2
size: NA
V: TRBV11-2
length: 17
J: TRBJ2-3

DNA: TGTGCCAGCAGCCCTAATCCCGGACTACACTACAATGAGCAGTTCTTC
CDR3: CASSPNPGLHYNEQFF
D: NA
size: many
V: TRBV7-3
length: 16
J: TRBJ2-1

DNA: TGTGCCAGCAGCTTAGCCAATGAGCAGTTCTTC
CDR3: CASSLANEQFF
D: NA
size: NA
V: TRBV7-9
length: 11
J: TRBJ2-1

DNA: TGCAGTGCTATCAGACCGGGACAGTTAGGGCAAGAGACCCAGTACTTC
CDR3: CSAIRPGQLGQETQYF
D: TRBD1
size: few
V: TRBV20-1
length: 16
J: TRBJ2-5

DNA: TGTGCCAGCAGCTACGATTACAATGAGCAGTTCTTC
CDR3: CASSYDYNEQFF
D: NA
size: NA
V: TRBV7-3
length: 12
J: TRBJ2-1

DNA: TGTGCCATCAGTGAGTCGTCCACTAGCGGGAGAAGAGATACGCAGTATTTT
CDR3: CAISESSTSGRRDTQYF
D: TRBD2
size: NA
V: TRBV10-3
length: 17
J: TRBJ2-3

DNA: TGCGCCAGCAGCGTTGAGGGAGTAAACACTGAAGCTTTCTTT
CDR3: CASSVEGVNTEAFF
D: NA
size: NA
V: TRBV5-1
length: 14
J: TRBJ1-1